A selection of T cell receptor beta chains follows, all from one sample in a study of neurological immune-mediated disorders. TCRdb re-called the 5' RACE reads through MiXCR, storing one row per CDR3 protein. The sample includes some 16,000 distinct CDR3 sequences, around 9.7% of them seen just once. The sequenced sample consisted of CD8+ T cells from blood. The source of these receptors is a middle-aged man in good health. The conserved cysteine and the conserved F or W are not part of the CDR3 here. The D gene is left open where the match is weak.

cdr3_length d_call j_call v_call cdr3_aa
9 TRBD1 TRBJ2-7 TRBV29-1 SAKGDREQY
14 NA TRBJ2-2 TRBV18 ASSLEPGVNTGELF
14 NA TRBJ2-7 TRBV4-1 ASSQEKAPSSYEQY
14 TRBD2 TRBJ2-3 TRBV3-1 ASSQVVAGFTDTQY
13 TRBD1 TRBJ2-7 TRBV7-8 ASSFMTGSPYEQY
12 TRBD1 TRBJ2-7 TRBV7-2 ASSPGQGTYEQY
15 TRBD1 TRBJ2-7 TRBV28 ASGDSGALVHLEEQY
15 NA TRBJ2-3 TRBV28 ASSPPLAAYSTDTQY
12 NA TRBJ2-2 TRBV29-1 SVEGQGRTGELF
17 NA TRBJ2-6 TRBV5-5 ASSSLGGGEWAGANVLT
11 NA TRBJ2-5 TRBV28 ASSFAEEETQY
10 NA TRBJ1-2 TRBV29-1 SVDGTGYGYT
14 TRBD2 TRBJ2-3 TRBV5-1 ASSWKGLAATDTQY
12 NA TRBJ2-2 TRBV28 ASSLVTNTGELF
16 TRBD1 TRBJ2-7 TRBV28 ASSLVDGLRGRGNEQY
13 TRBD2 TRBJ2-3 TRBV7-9 ASSHGTSGLDTQY
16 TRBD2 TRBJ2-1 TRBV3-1 ASSQAPGLARSYNEQF
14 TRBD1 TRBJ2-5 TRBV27 ASSLRGDRVQETQY
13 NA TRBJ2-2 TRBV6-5 ASSYLGGETGELF
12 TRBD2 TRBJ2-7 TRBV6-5 ASTSYAGAGEQY
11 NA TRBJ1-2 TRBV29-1 SAASVANYGYT
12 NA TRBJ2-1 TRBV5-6 ASSLWGSWNEQF
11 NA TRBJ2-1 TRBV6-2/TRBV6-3 ASSGNTYNEQF
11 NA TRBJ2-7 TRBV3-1 ASSLGPSYEQY
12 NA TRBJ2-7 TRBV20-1 SARPYEGKSEQY
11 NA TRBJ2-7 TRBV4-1 ASSGPAGSGEY
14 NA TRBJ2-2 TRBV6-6 ASSSSPLGGTGELF
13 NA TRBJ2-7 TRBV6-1 ASSEDPAGVDEQY
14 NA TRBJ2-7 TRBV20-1 SARPETGPLVYEQY
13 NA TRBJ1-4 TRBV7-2 ASSSLLGHREKLF